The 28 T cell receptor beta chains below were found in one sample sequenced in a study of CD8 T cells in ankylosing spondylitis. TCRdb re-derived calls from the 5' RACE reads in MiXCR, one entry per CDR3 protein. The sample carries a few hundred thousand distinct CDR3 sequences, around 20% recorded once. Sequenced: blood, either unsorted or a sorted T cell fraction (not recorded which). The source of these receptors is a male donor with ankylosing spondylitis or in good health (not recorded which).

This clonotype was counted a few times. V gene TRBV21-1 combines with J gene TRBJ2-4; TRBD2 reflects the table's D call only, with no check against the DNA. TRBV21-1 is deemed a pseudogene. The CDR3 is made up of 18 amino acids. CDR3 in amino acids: CASSRDPTVRLAKNIQYF. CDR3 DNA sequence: TGTGCCAGCAGCAGAGACCCGACAGTCCGCCTAGCCAAAAACATTCAGTACTTC.

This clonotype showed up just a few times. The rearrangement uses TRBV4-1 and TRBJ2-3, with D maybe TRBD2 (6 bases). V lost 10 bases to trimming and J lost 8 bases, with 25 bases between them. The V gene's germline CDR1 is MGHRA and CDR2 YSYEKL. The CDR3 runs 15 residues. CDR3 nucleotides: TGCGCCACCGCTCCCCTCCTCTCAGGAGGGGTTACGCAGTATTTT. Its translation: CATAPLLSGGVTQYF.

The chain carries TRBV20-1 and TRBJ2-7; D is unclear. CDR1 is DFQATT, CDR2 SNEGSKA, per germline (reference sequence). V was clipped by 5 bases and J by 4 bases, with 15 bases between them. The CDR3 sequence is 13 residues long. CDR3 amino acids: CSAPNPEWYEQYF. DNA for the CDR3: TGCAGTGCTCCGAACCCCGAATGGTACGAGCAGTACTTC.

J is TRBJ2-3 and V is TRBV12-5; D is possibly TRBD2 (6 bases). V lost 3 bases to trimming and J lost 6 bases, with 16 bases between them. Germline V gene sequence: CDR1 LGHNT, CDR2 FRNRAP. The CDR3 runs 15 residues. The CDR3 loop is CASGLGSSGRDTQYF. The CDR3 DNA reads TGTGCTAGTGGTTTAGGTTCATCAGGGAGGGATACGCAGTATTTT.

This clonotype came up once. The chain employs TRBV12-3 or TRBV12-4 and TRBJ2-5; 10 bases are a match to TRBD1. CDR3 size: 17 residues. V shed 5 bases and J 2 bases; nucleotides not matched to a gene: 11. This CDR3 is CASSQPDRGEPQETQYF. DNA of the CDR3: TGTGCCAGCAGTCAACCGGACAGGGGGGAACCTCAAGAGACCCAGTACTTC.

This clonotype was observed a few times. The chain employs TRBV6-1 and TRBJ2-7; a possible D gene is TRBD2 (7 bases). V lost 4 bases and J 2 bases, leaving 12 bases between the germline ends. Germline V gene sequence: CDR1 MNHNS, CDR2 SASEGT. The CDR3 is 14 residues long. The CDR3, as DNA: TGTGCCAGCAGTGCTGGGAGGGGGGCCTACGAGCAGTACTTC. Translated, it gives CASSAGRGAYEQYF.

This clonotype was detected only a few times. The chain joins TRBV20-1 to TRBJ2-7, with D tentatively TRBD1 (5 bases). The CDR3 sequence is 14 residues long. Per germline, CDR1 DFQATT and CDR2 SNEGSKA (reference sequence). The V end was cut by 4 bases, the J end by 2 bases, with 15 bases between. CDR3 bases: TGCAGTGCTACCAGGGAAGAGTCAGCCTACGAGCAGTACTTC. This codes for CSATREESAYEQYF.

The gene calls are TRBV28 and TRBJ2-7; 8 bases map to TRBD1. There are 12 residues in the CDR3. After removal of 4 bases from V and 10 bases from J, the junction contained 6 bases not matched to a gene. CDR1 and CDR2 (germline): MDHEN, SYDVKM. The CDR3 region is CASSSTGAAQYF. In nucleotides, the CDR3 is TGTGCCAGCAGTTCGACAGGGGCCGCTCAGTACTTC.

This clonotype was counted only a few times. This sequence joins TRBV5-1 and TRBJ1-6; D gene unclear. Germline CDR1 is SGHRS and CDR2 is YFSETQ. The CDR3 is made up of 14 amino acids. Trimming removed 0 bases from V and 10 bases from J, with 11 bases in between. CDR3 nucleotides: TGCGCCAGCAGCTTGGAGACGGCGGGATCACCCCTCCACTTT. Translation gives CASSLETAGSPLHF.

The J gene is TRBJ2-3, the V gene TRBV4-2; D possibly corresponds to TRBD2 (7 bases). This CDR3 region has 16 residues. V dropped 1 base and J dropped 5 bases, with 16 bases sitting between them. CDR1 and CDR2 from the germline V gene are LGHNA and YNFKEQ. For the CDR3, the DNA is TGTGCCAGCAGCCAAGGGCAGGGCGGGGGCGGAGATACGCAGTATTTT. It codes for CASSQGQGGGGDTQYF.

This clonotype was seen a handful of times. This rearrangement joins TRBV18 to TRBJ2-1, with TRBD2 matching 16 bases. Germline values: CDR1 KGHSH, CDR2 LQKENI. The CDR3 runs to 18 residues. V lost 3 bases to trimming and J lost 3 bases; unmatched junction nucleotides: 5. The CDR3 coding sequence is TGTGCCAGCTCACCGGGACTAGCGGGGGGGATCGTCTACAATGAGCAGTTCTTC. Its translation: CASSPGLAGGIVYNEQFF.

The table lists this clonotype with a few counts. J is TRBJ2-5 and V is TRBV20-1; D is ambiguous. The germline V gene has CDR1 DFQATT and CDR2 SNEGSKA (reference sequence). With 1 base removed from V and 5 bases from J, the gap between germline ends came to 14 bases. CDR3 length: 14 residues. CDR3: CSARVSSSWETQYF. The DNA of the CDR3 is TGCAGTGCTAGAGTCTCCAGTTCTTGGGAGACCCAGTACTTC.

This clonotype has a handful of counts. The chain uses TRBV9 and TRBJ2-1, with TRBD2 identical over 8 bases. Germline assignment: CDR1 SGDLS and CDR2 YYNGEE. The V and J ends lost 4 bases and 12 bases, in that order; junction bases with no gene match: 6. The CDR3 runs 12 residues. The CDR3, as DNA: TGTGCCAGCAGCCCCGGACTAGCATGGCAGTTCTTC. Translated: CASSPGLAWQFF.

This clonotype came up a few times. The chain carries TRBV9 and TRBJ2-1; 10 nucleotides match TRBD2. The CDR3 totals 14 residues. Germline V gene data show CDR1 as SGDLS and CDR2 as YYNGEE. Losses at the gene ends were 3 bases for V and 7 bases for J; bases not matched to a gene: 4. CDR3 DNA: TGTGCCAGCAGCGAGCGGGGGGGCCCGAATGAGCAGTTCTTC. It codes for CASSERGGPNEQFF.

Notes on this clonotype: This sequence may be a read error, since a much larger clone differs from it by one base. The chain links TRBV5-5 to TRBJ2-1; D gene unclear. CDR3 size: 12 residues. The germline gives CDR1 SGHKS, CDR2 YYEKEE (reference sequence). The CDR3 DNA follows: TGTGTCAGCAGCTTGTTAGGGATTGAGCAGTTCTTC. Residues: CVSSLLGIEQFF.

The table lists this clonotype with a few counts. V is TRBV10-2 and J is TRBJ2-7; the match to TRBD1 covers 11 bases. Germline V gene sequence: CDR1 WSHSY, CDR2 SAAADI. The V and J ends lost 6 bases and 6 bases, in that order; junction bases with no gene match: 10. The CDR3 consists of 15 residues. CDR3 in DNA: TGCGCCAGCAGCTTATCCGGGACAGGGGGATTCGAGCAGTACTTC. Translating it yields CASSLSGTGGFEQYF.

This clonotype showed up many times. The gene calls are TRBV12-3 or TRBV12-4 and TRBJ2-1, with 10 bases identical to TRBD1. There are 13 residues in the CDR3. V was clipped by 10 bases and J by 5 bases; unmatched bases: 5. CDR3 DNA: TGTGCCACCCGGGACAGGGGTAACAATGAGCAGTTCTTC. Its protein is CATRDRGNNEQFF.

The CDR3 DNA is TGCAGTGCTAGGTCGACAGGGTGGACTGAAGCTTTCTTT. Encoded protein: CSARSTGWTEAFF. The chain carries TRBV20-1 and TRBJ1-1; TRBD1 matches at 7 bases. This CDR3 spans 13 amino acids. V shed 3 bases and J 5 bases; nucleotides not matched to a gene: 6. The germline V gene has CDR1 DFQATT and CDR2 SNEGSKA (reference sequence).

CDR3 nucleotide sequence: TGTGCCAGCAGCCCCTTGCCCCCCGGGACAGCTTACCACGAGCAGTACTTC. Translated: CASSPLPPGTAYHEQYF. The genes are TRBV5-5 and TRBJ2-7; 7 bases match TRBD1. V was pared by 4 bases and J by 5 bases, with 18 bases of the junction left unmatched. This CDR3 comprises 17 residues. Germline CDR1 and CDR2: SGHKS and YYEKEE (reference sequence).

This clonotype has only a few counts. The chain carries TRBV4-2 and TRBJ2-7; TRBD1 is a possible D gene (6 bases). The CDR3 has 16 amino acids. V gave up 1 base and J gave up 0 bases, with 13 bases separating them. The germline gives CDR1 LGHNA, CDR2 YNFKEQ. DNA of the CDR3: TGTGCCAGCAGCCAAGTTTACGGGACAAACTCCTACGAGCAGTACTTC. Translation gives CASSQVYGTNSYEQYF.

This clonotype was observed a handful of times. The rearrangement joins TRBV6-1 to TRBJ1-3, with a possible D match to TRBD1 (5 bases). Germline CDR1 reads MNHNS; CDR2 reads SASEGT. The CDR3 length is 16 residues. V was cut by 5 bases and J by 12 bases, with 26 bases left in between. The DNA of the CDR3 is TGTGCCAGCAGTACCCCCGGGACCTCACGCCGGGGTCACATATATTTT. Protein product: CASSTPGTSRRGHIYF.

This chain's CDR3 is CASSLGGSSGELFF. In nucleotides, the CDR3 is TGTGCCAGCAGTTTGGGGGGCTCGTCCGGGGAGCTGTTTTTT. The chain couples TRBV12-3 or TRBV12-4 to TRBJ2-2; D may correspond to TRBD1 or TRBD2 (6 bases each). Between the trimmed V and J ends, which lost 3 bases and 6 bases, there was a span of 11 bases. This CDR3 comprises 14 residues.

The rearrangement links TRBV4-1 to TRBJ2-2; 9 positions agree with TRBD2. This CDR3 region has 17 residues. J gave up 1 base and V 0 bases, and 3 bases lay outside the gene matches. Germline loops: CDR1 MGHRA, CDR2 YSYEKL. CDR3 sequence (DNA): TGCGCCAGCAGCCAAGAATTAGCGGGGGAGAACACCGGGGAGCTGTTTTTT. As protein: CASSQELAGENTGELFF.

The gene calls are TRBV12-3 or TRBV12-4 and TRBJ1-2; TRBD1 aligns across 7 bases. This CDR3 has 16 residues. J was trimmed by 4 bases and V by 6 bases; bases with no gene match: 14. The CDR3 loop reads CASSRRGTERFYGYTF. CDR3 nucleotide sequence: TGTGCCAGCAGCCGCCGGGGGACAGAAAGATTCTATGGCTACACCTTC.

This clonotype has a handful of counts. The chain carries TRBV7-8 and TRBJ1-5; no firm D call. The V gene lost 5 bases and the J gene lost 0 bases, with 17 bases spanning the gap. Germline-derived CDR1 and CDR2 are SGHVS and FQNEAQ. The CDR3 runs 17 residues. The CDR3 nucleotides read TGTGCCAGCAGCGATCCTAAGGGAGACAATAGCAATCAGCCCCAGCATTTT. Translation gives CASSDPKGDNSNQPQHF. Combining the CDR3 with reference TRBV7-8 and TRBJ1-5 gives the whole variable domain GAGVSQSPRYKVAKRGQDVALRCDPISGHVSLFWYQQALGQGPEFLTYFQNEAQLDKSGLPSDRFFAERPEGSVSTLKIQRTQQEDSAVYLCASSDPKGDNSNQPQHFGDGTRLSIL.

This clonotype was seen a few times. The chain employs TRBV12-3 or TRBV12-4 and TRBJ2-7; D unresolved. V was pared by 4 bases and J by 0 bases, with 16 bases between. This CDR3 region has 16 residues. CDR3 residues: CASSSPRARSSYEQYF. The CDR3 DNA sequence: TGTGCCAGCAGTTCCCCCCGGGCCCGGAGCTCCTACGAGCAGTACTTC.

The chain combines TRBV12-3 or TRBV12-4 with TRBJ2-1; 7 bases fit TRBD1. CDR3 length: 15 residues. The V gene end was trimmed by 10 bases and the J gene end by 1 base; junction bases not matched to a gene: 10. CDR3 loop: CATVRQGQSYNEQFF. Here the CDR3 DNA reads TGTGCCACCGTGAGACAGGGTCAGTCCTACAATGAGCAGTTCTTC.

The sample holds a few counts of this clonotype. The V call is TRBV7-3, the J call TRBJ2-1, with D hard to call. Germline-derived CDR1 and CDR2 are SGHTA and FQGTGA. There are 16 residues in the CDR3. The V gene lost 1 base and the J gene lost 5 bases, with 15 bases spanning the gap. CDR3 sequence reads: CASSLNPTGPNNEQFF. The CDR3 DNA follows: TGTGCCAGCAGCTTAAACCCTACGGGTCCCAACAATGAGCAGTTCTTC.